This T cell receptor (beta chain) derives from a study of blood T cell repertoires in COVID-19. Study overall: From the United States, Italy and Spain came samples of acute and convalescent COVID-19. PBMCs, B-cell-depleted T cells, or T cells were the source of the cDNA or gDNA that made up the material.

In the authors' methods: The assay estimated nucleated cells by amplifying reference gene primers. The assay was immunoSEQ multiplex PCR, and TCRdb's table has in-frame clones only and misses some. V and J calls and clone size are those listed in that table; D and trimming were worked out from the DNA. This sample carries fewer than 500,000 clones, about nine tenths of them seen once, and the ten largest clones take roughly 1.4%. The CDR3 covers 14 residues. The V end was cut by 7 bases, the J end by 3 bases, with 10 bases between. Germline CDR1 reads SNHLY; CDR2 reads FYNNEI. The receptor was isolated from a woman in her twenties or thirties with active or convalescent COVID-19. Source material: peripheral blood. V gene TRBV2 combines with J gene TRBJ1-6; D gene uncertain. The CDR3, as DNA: TGTGCCAGCACCCCCCGAGGCTATAATTCACCCCTCCACTTT. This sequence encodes CASTPRGYNSPLHF.